One sample yielded the 25 T cell receptor beta chains listed below, sequenced in a study of cytomegalovirus exposure and HLA in healthy donors. PCR involved 60 Vbeta and 13 Jbeta primers. Here immunoSEQ multiplex PCR was the method, and the copy in TCRdb shows in-frame clones only, minus some. The sample yields under 140,000 clones, around 84% seen once. The sequencing input was PBMCs. The receptors were sampled from a woman aged 25-40 years in good health and CMV-seronegative.

The chain employs TRBV25-1 and TRBJ2-7; TRBD1 is a possible D gene (6 bases). The germline V and J ends were trimmed by 3 bases and 2 bases, with 8 bases remaining between them. The CDR3 contains 13 residues. Germline lookup yields CDR1 MGHDK and CDR2 SYGVNS. The CDR3 DNA reads TGTGCCAGCAGTGAGGGGGCCGCCTACGAGCAGTACTTC. It yields the protein CASSEGAAYEQYF.

V usage is TRBV7-9 and J usage is TRBJ2-1; 7 bases agree with TRBD1. V shed 5 bases and J 7 bases; nucleotides not matched to a gene: 14. CDR3 size: 16 residues. From germline, CDR1 is SEHNR and CDR2 FQNEAQ (reference sequence). The CDR3: CASSPSDRPRWNEQFF. The CDR3 DNA reads TGTGCCAGCAGCCCATCGGACAGGCCACGTTGGAATGAGCAGTTCTTC.

The chain links TRBV4-3 to TRBJ2-7, with 13 bases matching TRBD2. Trimming removed 1 base from V and 6 bases from J; junction bases left unmatched: 9. The CDR3 is made up of 17 amino acids. The germline V gene encodes CDR1 LGHNA and CDR2 YSLEER. CDR3 nucleotide sequence: TGCGCCAGCAGCCAAGTGGAATGGACTAGCGGGAGCTCCGAGCAGTACTTC. Its protein product is CASSQVEWTSGSSEQYF.

The chain recombines TRBV4-3 with TRBJ2-7; the D gene is possibly TRBD2 (6 bases). The CDR3 length is 17 residues. Germline values: CDR1 LGHNA, CDR2 YSLEER. Trimming left V 0 bases short and J 0 bases short, with 15 bases between. For the CDR3, the DNA is TGCGCCAGCAGCCAAGATTGGGGTGGGGGGTTCTCCTACGAGCAGTACTTC. The encoded protein is CASSQDWGGGFSYEQYF.

By sample share, this clone is medium-sized. This sequence joins TRBV19 and TRBJ2-7; tentative D call: TRBD1 (6 bases). Trimming took 0 bases from V and 3 from J, leaving 12 bases between them. Germline V gene data show CDR1 as LNHDA and CDR2 as SQIVND (reference sequence). CDR3 length: 15 amino acids. For the CDR3, the DNA is TGTGCCAGTAGTATAGATGGGGGCGGACACTACGAGCAGTACTTC. Translated: CASSIDGGGHYEQYF.

The chain employs TRBV7-2 and TRBJ1-4; a possible D gene is TRBD1 (6 bases). The length of the CDR3 is 15 residues. The V gene lost 5 bases and the J gene lost 6 bases, with 16 bases spanning the gap. Germline CDR1 and CDR2: SGHTA and FQGNSA. CDR3 sequence: CASSGRTVGDEKLFF. In DNA, the CDR3 is TGTGCCAGCAGCGGACGGACAGTGGGGGATGAAAAACTGTTTTTT.

A note on this clone: A much larger clone is a single base away; this may be a read error. The V call is TRBV6-5, the J call TRBJ1-2; 7 bases line up with TRBD1. Trimming took 0 bases from V and 4 from J; bases not matched to a gene: 2. The germline V gene has CDR1 MNHEY and CDR2 SVGAGI. The CDR3 contains 14 residues. The CDR3 reads CASSYSGQSYGYTF. The CDR3 DNA reads TGTGCCAGCAGTTACTCGGGACAGTCCTATGGCTACACCTTC.

This chain connects TRBV28 to TRBJ2-7; tentative D call: TRBD1 (5 bases). CDR3 length equals 12 residues. CDR1 is MDHEN and CDR2 is SYDVKM in the germline V gene. V lost 8 bases and J lost 3, with 11 bases in between. The CDR3 DNA is TGTGCCAGCCCCCGACAGATCTACGAGCAGTACTTC. As protein: CASPRQIYEQYF.

The rearrangement links TRBV4-1 to TRBJ2-7; D may be TRBD1 (6 bases). The germline CDR1 and CDR2 sequences are MGHRA and YSYEKL. The germline V and J ends were trimmed by 4 bases and 1 base, with 20 bases remaining between them. The CDR3 runs to 17 residues. CDR3 residues: CASSRRTTGQLSYEQYF. Written as DNA, the CDR3 is TGCGCCAGCAGCCGTAGGACGACAGGACAGCTTTCCTACGAGCAGTACTTC.

The V and J genes are TRBV4-1 and TRBJ2-2; D ambiguous. This CDR3 comprises 15 residues. V lost 1 base to trimming and J lost 2 bases, with 8 bases between them. Germline V CDR1 and CDR2: MGHRA, YSYEKL. CDR3 in DNA: TGCGCCAGCAGCCAAGGATACTATAACACCGGGGAGCTGTTTTTT. Protein: CASSQGYYNTGELFF.

The chain combines TRBV6-1 with TRBJ2-7; D possibly corresponds to TRBD2 (6 bases). Trimming shortened V by 4 bases and J by 0 bases, and 16 bases separated the two germline ends. Germline V gives CDR1 MNHNS, CDR2 SASEGT. CDR3 length equals 16 residues. The CDR3: CASSAPDYTSSYEQYF. DNA for the CDR3: TGTGCCAGCAGTGCCCCGGACTATACAAGCTCCTACGAGCAGTACTTC.

J is TRBJ2-7 and V is TRBV19, with a tentative D call TRBD1 (5 bases). CDR3 size: 14 residues. The germline gives CDR1 LNHDA, CDR2 SQIVND (reference sequence). The germline V and J ends were trimmed by 1 base and 1 base, with 8 bases remaining between them. The DNA of the CDR3 is TGTGCCAGTAGTATAGCAGCAGGGTCCTACGAGCAGTACTTC. Protein: CASSIAAGSYEQYF. Supplemented by reference TRBV19 and TRBJ2-7, the full variable domain reads DGGITQSPKYLFRKEGQNVTLSCEQNLNHDAMYWYRQDPGQGLRLIYYSQIVNDFQKGDIAEGYSVSREKKESFPLTVTSAQKNPTAFYLCASSIAAGSYEQYFGPGTRLTVT.

The chain has TRBV7-9 and TRBJ2-5; TRBD2 matches at 10 bases. CDR1 SEHNR and CDR2 FQNEAQ come from the germline V gene (reference sequence). The length of the CDR3 is 18 residues. J gave up 9 bases and V 5 bases, and 21 bases lay outside the gene matches. This chain's CDR3 is CASSVLGGVPSGGLSQYF. The CDR3 DNA reads TGTGCCAGCAGCGTTCTAGGTGGAGTTCCTAGCGGGGGTCTCTCCCAGTACTTC.

The chain carries TRBV28 and TRBJ1-1; possible D gene TRBD1, 5 bases. The CDR3 runs 12 residues. Germline assignment: CDR1 MDHEN and CDR2 SYDVKM. Trimming took off 10 bases at V and 4 bases at J, with 13 bases between the two ends. The CDR3 DNA follows: TGTGCCACCAAGGGACTCCCCACTGAAGCTTTCTTT. It codes for CATKGLPTEAFF.

The genes are TRBV7-9 and TRBJ2-5, with D perhaps TRBD1 (5 bases). V was trimmed by 5 bases and J by 2 bases, leaving 12 bases between them. Germline lookup yields CDR1 SEHNR and CDR2 FQNEAQ (reference sequence). This CDR3 contains 14 residues. The CDR3 DNA reads TGTGCCAGCAGCCCCCGACAGACACAAGAGACCCAGTACTTC. Translated: CASSPRQTQETQYF.

The rearrangement joins TRBV30 to TRBJ1-1; D remains unclear. V was clipped by 1 base and J by 4 bases, with 10 bases between them. CDR1 GTSNPN and CDR2 SVGIG come from the germline V gene (reference sequence). The CDR3 extends over 13 amino acids. The CDR3 region has the DNA TGTGCCTGGAGTGGTTACGGTGGCACTGAAGCTTTCTTT. Translating it yields CAWSGYGGTEAFF.

The V gene is TRBV19, the J gene TRBJ2-3; weak D call: TRBD1 (5 bases). The germline V gene encodes CDR1 LNHDA and CDR2 SQIVND (reference sequence). The CDR3 contains 14 residues. V lost 4 bases and J 6 bases, leaving 14 bases between the germline ends. The DNA of the CDR3 is TGTGCCAGTAGTAATCGCCAGGGTTGGGATACGCAGTATTTT. Translation gives CASSNRQGWDTQYF.

The chain couples TRBV29-1 to TRBJ1-1; weak D call: TRBD1 (6 bases). Trimming stripped 4 bases from V and 8 bases from J, with 14 bases between. The CDR3 is made up of 12 amino acids. Germline CDR1 reads SQVTM; CDR2 reads ANQGSEA. The CDR3 DNA sequence: TGCAGCGTTGTCGGCAGGGGCTGGGAAGCTTTCTTT. Its translation: CSVVGRGWEAFF.

The chain couples TRBV10-3 to TRBJ2-2; tentatively, D is TRBD1 (5 bases). Per germline, CDR1 ENHRY and CDR2 SYGVKD. Between the trimmed V and J ends, which lost 6 bases and 0 bases, there was a span of 14 bases. The CDR3 runs to 16 residues. This chain's CDR3 is CAISIRDGSNTGELFF. CDR3 DNA: TGTGCCATCAGCATCAGGGATGGGTCGAACACCGGGGAGCTGTTTTTT.

The V and J genes are TRBV12-5 and TRBJ1-1; 9 bases align to TRBD1. Germline lookup yields CDR1 LGHNT and CDR2 FRNRAP. J lost 2 bases, V lost 4 bases, and 17 bases had no gene match. This CDR3 is built from 19 residues. This CDR3 is CASGWILAGQGSTNTEAFF. The CDR3 DNA follows: TGTGCTAGTGGTTGGATCCTCGCGGGACAGGGATCAACAAACACTGAAGCTTTCTTT.

V and J are TRBV5-4 and TRBJ1-3, with TRBD1 as a possible D gene (6 bases). With 0 bases removed from V and 0 bases from J, the gap between germline ends came to 13 bases. The CDR3 runs 17 residues. Germline loops: CDR1 SGHNT, CDR2 YYREEE (reference sequence). The CDR3 DNA sequence: TGTGCCAGCAGCTTGGACCCCGCAGGGGCCTCTGGAAACACCATATATTTT. Protein: CASSLDPAGASGNTIYF.

The chain uses TRBV7-2 and TRBJ2-7, with D perhaps TRBD2 (6 bases). There are 15 residues in the CDR3. Trimming shortened V by 3 bases and J by 7 bases, and 19 bases separated the two germline ends. Germline CDR1 is SGHTA and CDR2 is FQGNSA. CDR3 coding DNA: TGTGCCAGCAGCTTTCTGGCCCCTGCTGGGGGGGAGCAGTACTTC. Translating it yields CASSFLAPAGGEQYF.

The rearrangement uses TRBV5-6 and TRBJ2-7; D is possibly TRBD2 (6 bases). This CDR3 spans 16 amino acids. V was clipped by 0 bases and J by 1 base, with 14 bases between them. The germline CDR1 and CDR2 sequences are SGHDT and YYEEEE. The CDR3 DNA sequence: TGTGCCAGCAGCTTGGGTGGTCTAGCGAAATCCTACGAGCAGTACTTC. It yields the protein CASSLGGLAKSYEQYF.

The chain has TRBV15 and TRBJ2-7; 8 bases match TRBD1. From germline, CDR1 is LNHNV and CDR2 YYDKDF (reference sequence). This CDR3 spans 14 amino acids. J gave up 0 bases and V 3 bases, and 1 base lay outside the gene matches. Here the CDR3 reads CATSSGTGSYEQYF. As DNA, the CDR3 is TGTGCCACCAGCAGTGGGACAGGCTCCTACGAGCAGTACTTC.

The gene calls are TRBV7-8 and TRBJ1-2; 8 bases are a match to TRBD1. J was trimmed by 8 bases and V by 3 bases; bases with no gene match: 8. Looked up from germline, CDR1 is SGHVS and CDR2 is FQNEAQ. The CDR3 has 14 amino acids. CDR3 in DNA: TGTGCCAGCAGCTTGAGGACAGGGAGCATCGGCTACACCTTC. It specifies CASSLRTGSIGYTF.